This T cell receptor (beta chain) was sequenced during a study of blood T cell repertoires in COVID-19. About the study: Material from acute and convalescent COVID-19 was sourced from the United States, Italy and Spain.

Some clones are missing from TCRdb's copy, which holds only in-frame ones; the method was immunoSEQ multiplex PCR. This sample has about 200,000 clones, with 85% found just once. There are 15 residues in the CDR3. With V trimmed by 0 bases and J by 5 bases, 5 bases remained unmatched. Looked up from germline, CDR1 is SGHKS and CDR2 is YYEKEE (reference sequence). The sample was peripheral blood. The TCR originated in a man aged 55 to 70 with COVID-19, enrolled during active disease. This chain joins TRBV5-5 and TRBJ2-5, with TRBD1 matching 9 bases. Here the CDR3 reads CASSLEGQGAETQYF. CDR3 sequence (DNA): TGTGCCAGCAGCTTGGAGGGACAGGGAGCGGAGACCCAGTACTTC.